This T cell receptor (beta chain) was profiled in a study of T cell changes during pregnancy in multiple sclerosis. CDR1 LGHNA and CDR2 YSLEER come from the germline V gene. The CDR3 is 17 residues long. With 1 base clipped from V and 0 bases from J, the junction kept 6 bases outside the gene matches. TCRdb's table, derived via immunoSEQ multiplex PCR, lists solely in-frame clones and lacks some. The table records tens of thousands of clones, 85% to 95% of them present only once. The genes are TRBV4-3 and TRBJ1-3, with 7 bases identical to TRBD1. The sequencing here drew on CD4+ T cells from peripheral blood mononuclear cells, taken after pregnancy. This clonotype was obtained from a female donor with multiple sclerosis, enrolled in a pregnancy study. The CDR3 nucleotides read TGCGCCAGCAGCCAAGGTATGACAGGGACCTCTGGAAACACCATATATTTT. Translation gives CASSQGMTGTSGNTIYF.